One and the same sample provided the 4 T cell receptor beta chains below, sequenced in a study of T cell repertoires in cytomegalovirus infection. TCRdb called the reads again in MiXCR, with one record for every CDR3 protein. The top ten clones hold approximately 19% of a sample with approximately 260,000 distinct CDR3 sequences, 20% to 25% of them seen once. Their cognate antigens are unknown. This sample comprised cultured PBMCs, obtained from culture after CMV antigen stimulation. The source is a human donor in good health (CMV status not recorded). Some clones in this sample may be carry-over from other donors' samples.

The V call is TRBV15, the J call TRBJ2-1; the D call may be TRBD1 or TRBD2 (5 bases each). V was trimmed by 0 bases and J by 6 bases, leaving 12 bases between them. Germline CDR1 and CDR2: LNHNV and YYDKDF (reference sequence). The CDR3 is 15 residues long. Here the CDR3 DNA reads TGTGCCACCAGCAGAGATCGATGGGGGAGCAATGAGCAGTTCTTC. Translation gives CATSRDRWGSNEQFF.

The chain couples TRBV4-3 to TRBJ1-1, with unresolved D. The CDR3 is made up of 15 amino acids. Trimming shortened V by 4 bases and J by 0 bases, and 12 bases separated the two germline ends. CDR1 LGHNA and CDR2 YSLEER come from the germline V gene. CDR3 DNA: TGCGCCAGCAGCCGGGTGCGGCAGATGAACACTGAAGCTTTCTTT. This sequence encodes CASSRVRQMNTEAFF.

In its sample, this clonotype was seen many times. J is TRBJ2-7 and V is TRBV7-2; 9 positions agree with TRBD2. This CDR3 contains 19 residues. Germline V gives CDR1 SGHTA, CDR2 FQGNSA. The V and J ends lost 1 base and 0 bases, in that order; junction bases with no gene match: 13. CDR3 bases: TGTGCCAGCAGCTTAGGATACGGCGGGAGGGACTTTCACTCCTACGAGCAGTACTTC. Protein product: CASSLGYGGRDFHSYEQYF. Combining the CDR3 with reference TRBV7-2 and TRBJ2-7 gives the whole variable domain GAGVSQSPSNKVTEKGKDVELRCDPISGHTALYWYRQSLGQGLEFLIYFQGNSAPDKSGLPSDRFSAERTGGSVSTLTIQRTQQEDSAVYLCASSLGYGGRDFHSYEQYFGPGTRLTVT.

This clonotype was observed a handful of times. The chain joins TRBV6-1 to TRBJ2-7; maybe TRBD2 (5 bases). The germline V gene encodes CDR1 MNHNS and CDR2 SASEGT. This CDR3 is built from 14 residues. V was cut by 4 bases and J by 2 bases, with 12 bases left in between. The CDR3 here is CASSVDEGPYEQYF. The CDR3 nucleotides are TGTGCCAGCAGTGTTGATGAGGGCCCCTACGAGCAGTACTTC.